Each of the 31 T cell receptor beta chains below was sequenced from the same sample in a study of shared clonotypes between healthy human individuals. TCRdb's copy holds only in-frame clones and misses some; the assay was immunoSEQ multiplex PCR. The sample contains 550,000 to 800,000 clones, roughly 70% of which appear only once. The sequenced sample was memory CD4+ T cells sorted from blood. Subset reported: CD45RA-negative fraction. These receptors were taken from a woman aged 25-40 years in good health.

This sequence joins TRBV9 and TRBJ2-1; 10 bases line up with TRBD2. J was trimmed by 4 bases and V by 3 bases; bases with no gene match: 4. The CDR3 is made up of 15 amino acids. Germline V CDR1 and CDR2: SGDLS, YYNGEE. DNA of the CDR3: TGTGCCAGCAGCGCCACTAGCGGGACGTACAATGAGCAGTTCTTC. Its protein product is CASSATSGTYNEQFF. The complete variable domain, with remaining parts taken from reference TRBV9 and TRBJ2-1, reads DSGVTQTPKHLITATGQRVTLRCSPRSGDLSVYWYQQSLDQGLQFLIQYYNGEERAKGNILERFSAQQFPDLHSELNLSSLELGDSALYFCASSATSGTYNEQFFGPGTRLTVL.

This clone has a single count. V gene TRBV29-1 combines with J gene TRBJ2-7, with 9 bases lining up with TRBD1. CDR1 is SQVTM and CDR2 is ANQGSEA in the germline V gene. V was clipped by 6 bases and J by 3 bases; unmatched bases: 9. This CDR3 is built from 14 residues. In DNA, the CDR3 is TGCAGCGTATTCCTCGGGACAGGGAACTACGAGCAGTACTTC. Protein product: CSVFLGTGNYEQYF.

The chain couples TRBV11-2 to TRBJ2-1; D call uncertain. The V gene lost 3 bases and the J gene lost 4 bases, with 10 bases spanning the gap. CDR3 size: 14 residues. CDR1 is SGHAT, CDR2 FQNNGV, per germline. The CDR3 sequence: CASSFPTGYNEQFF. The CDR3 DNA is TGTGCCAGCAGCTTCCCGACGGGTTACAATGAGCAGTTCTTC.

The V gene is TRBV5-1, the J gene TRBJ2-1; TRBD1 aligns across 9 bases. Germline loops: CDR1 SGHRS, CDR2 YFSETQ. Unmatched junction bases numbered 15, after V lost 2 bases and J lost 9 bases. CDR3 length: 17 residues. The CDR3 nucleotides are TGCGCCAGCAGCTTCACGCTCGACAGGGGGGGTCTCGGTGAGCAGTTCTTC. This gives the protein CASSFTLDRGGLGEQFF.

A remark on this clone: Germline is not matched at one junction end, which may reflect a read error. The rearrangement joins TRBV15 to TRBJ1-5; D gene uncertain. The V gene's germline CDR1 is LNHNV and CDR2 YYDKDF (reference sequence). This CDR3 has 13 amino acids. The CDR3 protein is CATSWNSDQPQHF. For the CDR3, the DNA is TGTGCCACCAGCTGGAATAGCGATCAGCCCCAGCATTTT.

This clone was detected only once. This chain joins TRBV5-1 and TRBJ2-7; 7 positions match TRBD2. Germline V CDR1 and CDR2: SGHRS, YFSETQ. The CDR3 length is 11 residues. J was trimmed by 7 bases and V by 4 bases; bases with no gene match: 2. The CDR3 DNA reads as TGCGCCAGCAGCATCGGGAGGGAGCAGTACTTC. This encodes CASSIGREQYF.

The J gene is TRBJ2-5, the V gene TRBV29-1; D remains unclear. The CDR3 is 12 amino acids. V lost 5 bases, J lost 2 bases, and 9 bases lay in between. From germline, CDR1 is SQVTM and CDR2 ANQGSEA. The CDR3 DNA reads TGCAGCGTTCTGATTCCACAAGAGACCCAGTACTTC. Translating it yields CSVLIPQETQYF.

This clone occurred a few times. This sequence joins TRBV11-2 and TRBJ2-3, with D possibly TRBD2 on 6 matching bases. The germline V and J ends were trimmed by 4 bases and 6 bases, with 11 bases remaining between them. This CDR3 comprises 13 residues. CDR1 SGHAT and CDR2 FQNNGV come from the germline V gene. CDR3 amino acids: CASSYGGADTQYF. Written as DNA, the CDR3 is TGTGCCAGCAGCTACGGGGGTGCGGATACGCAGTATTTT. The full variable domain, in which reference TRBV11-2 and TRBJ2-3 provide the parts outside the CDR3, is EAGVAQSPRYKIIEKRQSVAFWCNPISGHATLYWYQQILGQGPKLLIQFQNNGVVDDSQLPKDRFSAERLKGVDSTLKIQPAKLEDSAVYLCASSYGGADTQYFGPGTRLTVL.

The chain joins TRBV4-1 to TRBJ2-2; 7 nucleotides agree with TRBD2. The J segment lost 8 bases and the V segment lost 1 base, leaving 7 bases of the junction unmatched. This CDR3 is built from 15 residues. The germline gives CDR1 MGHRA, CDR2 YSYEKL. The chain's CDR3 is CASSQGGSLRGELFF. The CDR3 bases are TGCGCCAGCAGCCAAGGCGGGAGCCTTAGGGGGGAGCTGTTTTTT.

This clone was observed many times. This chain uses TRBV2 with TRBJ1-2, with 7 positions matching TRBD1. The germline V gene has CDR1 SNHLY and CDR2 FYNNEI. V dropped 4 bases and J dropped 0; count of bases not matched to a gene: 5. The CDR3 spans 15 residues. The CDR3 sequence: CASSVRQGPNYGYTF. Written as DNA, the CDR3 is TGTGCCAGCAGTGTTAGACAGGGCCCTAACTATGGCTACACCTTC.

This clone has more than one count but fewer than ten. The CDR3 sequence: CASKNNNEQFF. The CDR3 nucleotides are TGTGCCAGCAAAAACAACAATGAGCAGTTCTTC. The chain employs TRBV6-5 and TRBJ2-1; D remains ambiguous. The CDR3 is made up of 11 amino acids. CDR1 and CDR2 (germline): MNHEY, SVGAGI. With 7 bases removed from V and 5 bases from J, the gap between germline ends came to 6 bases.

CDR3 in DNA: TGTGCCAGCAGTGAGGGACGGGGGCGGTATGGCTACACCTTC. This gives the protein CASSEGRGRYGYTF. The V and J genes are TRBV2 and TRBJ1-2, with a possible D match to TRBD1 (6 bases). Trimming took off 3 bases at V and 5 bases at J, with 13 bases between the two ends. The CDR3 covers 14 residues. Germline-derived CDR1 and CDR2 are SNHLY and FYNNEI.

This clone showed up just a few times. The sample holds other DNA sequences that translate to the same CDR3. This chain uses TRBV5-1 with TRBJ1-2; D is perhaps TRBD1 (5 bases). The CDR3 contains 13 residues. With 4 bases removed from V and 2 bases from J, the gap between germline ends came to 9 bases. CDR1 and CDR2 from the germline V gene are SGHRS and YFSETQ. The DNA for the CDR3 is TGCGCCAGCAGCCCGGGGCCGAACTATGGCTACACCTTC. Translation gives CASSPGPNYGYTF.

The chain has TRBV5-1 and TRBJ2-1, with D uncertain. This CDR3 comprises 14 residues. V was clipped by 0 bases and J by 8 bases, with 12 bases between them. Per the germline V gene, CDR1 is SGHRS and CDR2 is YFSETQ. CDR3 protein: CASSLGAEFDEQFF. The CDR3 region has the DNA TGCGCCAGCAGCTTGGGGGCAGAATTCGATGAGCAGTTCTTC.

The chain joins TRBV14 to TRBJ2-1, with 8 bases fitting TRBD2. V gave up 1 base and J gave up 13 bases; unmatched junction bases: 6. The CDR3 has 13 residues. Germline CDR1 is SGHDN and CDR2 is FVKESK. CDR3 DNA sequence: TGTGCCAGCAGCCAAGTTAATAGCGGGAACCAGTTCTTC. This codes for CASSQVNSGNQFF.

This rearrangement joins TRBV6-5 to TRBJ1-2, with TRBD1 matching 7 bases. After removal of 2 bases from V and 0 bases from J, the junction contained 3 bases not matched to a gene. Germline V gene sequence: CDR1 MNHEY, CDR2 SVGAGI. The CDR3 contains 15 residues. CDR3 coding DNA: TGTGCCAGCAGTTACGCCCAGGGGGCTAACTATGGCTACACCTTC. Translation: CASSYAQGANYGYTF.

This clone was counted once. V usage is TRBV2 and J usage is TRBJ2-7, with TRBD2 identical over 11 bases. J lost 7 bases, V lost 7 bases, and 12 bases had no gene match. The CDR3 is 15 amino acids. The germline V gene has CDR1 SNHLY and CDR2 FYNNEI. This CDR3 reads CASTSQLAGVREQYF. The DNA of the CDR3 is TGTGCCAGCACCTCCCAACTAGCGGGAGTCCGTGAGCAGTACTTC.

Of note for this clone: Because the CDR3 is missing its conserved closing phenylalanine or tryptophan, this is likely a read error. The limits of the CDR3 on the DNA are not certain, so only TCRdb's listed CDR3 is given. This chain joins TRBV28 and TRBJ1-1. Germline V gene sequence: CDR1 MDHEN, CDR2 SYDVKM. The length of the CDR3 is 13 amino acids, counting both ends. The CDR3 region is CASFTLGSPEASL.

This clone was recorded many times. Other DNA sequences in this sample translate to the same CDR3. V gene TRBV7-8 combines with J gene TRBJ2-7, with 10 positions matching TRBD2. Trimming at V came to 1 base and at J to 7 bases, leaving 7 bases not matched to a gene. CDR3 size: 15 residues. Germline-derived CDR1 and CDR2 are SGHVS and FQNEAQ. The CDR3 protein is CASSLVALAGVEQYF. The CDR3, as DNA: TGTGCCAGCAGCTTAGTAGCCCTAGCGGGAGTGGAGCAGTACTTC.

The chain employs TRBV4-1 and TRBJ2-1; TRBD2 agrees at 7 bases. The trim removed 0 bases at V and 9 bases at J, leaving 11 bases unmatched. Per germline, CDR1 MGHRA and CDR2 YSYEKL. The CDR3 contains 16 residues. For the CDR3, the DNA is TGCGCCAGCAGCCAAGATCGGAGGCGGGAGCCACGTGAGCAGTTCTTC. Translation: CASSQDRRREPREQFF.

This rearrangement joins TRBV5-8 to TRBJ1-1; D gene uncertain. Germline CDR1 is SGHTS and CDR2 is YDEGEE. V lost 4 bases and J 4 bases, leaving 20 bases between the germline ends. There are 16 residues in the CDR3. CDR3 bases: TGTGCCAGCAGCCCATACCTTCACGGTTGGGGCACTGAAGCTTTCTTT. This sequence encodes CASSPYLHGWGTEAFF.

The rearrangement links TRBV5-1 to TRBJ2-7, with TRBD2 matching 8 bases. CDR3 size: 16 residues. The germline gives CDR1 SGHRS, CDR2 YFSETQ. V was pared by 0 bases and J by 7 bases, with 12 bases of the junction left unmatched. CDR3 amino acids: CASSLDYGGAVWEQYF. CDR3 sequence (DNA): TGCGCCAGCAGCTTGGATTACGGGGGGGCTGTTTGGGAGCAGTACTTC.

The table lists this clone with a few counts. The rearrangement uses TRBV28 and TRBJ1-4; perhaps TRBD1 as D (5 bases). CDR1 is MDHEN and CDR2 is SYDVKM in the germline V gene. The CDR3 sequence is 15 residues long. Trimming left V 4 bases short and J 6 bases short, with 15 bases between. The CDR3 DNA reads TGTGCCAGCAGTTCTCAGGGAGGCTCACATGAAAAACTGTTTTTT. The encoded protein is CASSSQGGSHEKLFF.

The chain is built from TRBV28 and TRBJ2-2; maybe TRBD1 (6 bases). CDR1 MDHEN and CDR2 SYDVKM come from the germline V gene. The germline V and J ends were trimmed by 2 bases and 8 bases, with 15 bases remaining between them. CDR3 length: 15 residues. The CDR3, as DNA: TGTGCCAGCAGTTTAGGAACCCCAGGGGCTGGGGAGCTGTTTTTT. This encodes CASSLGTPGAGELFF.

J is TRBJ2-1 and V is TRBV18; D might be TRBD1 (6 bases). CDR1 and CDR2 from the germline V gene are KGHSH and LQKENI. Between the trimmed V and J ends, which lost 2 bases and 4 bases, there was a span of 21 bases. The CDR3 is 18 amino acids. The CDR3 loop reads CASSPRLRQAGFYNEQFF. CDR3 in DNA: TGTGCCAGCTCACCAAGGCTACGACAGGCAGGTTTTTACAATGAGCAGTTCTTC.

This chain uses TRBV10-3 with TRBJ2-1; D remains unclear. The length of the CDR3 is 14 residues. Per the germline V gene, CDR1 is ENHRY and CDR2 is SYGVKD. Deletions cut 2 bases from V and 7 bases from J, with 12 bases between. The CDR3 reads CAISEITPGNEQFF. CDR3 nucleotides: TGTGCCATCAGTGAGATCACCCCCGGGAATGAGCAGTTCTTC.

The J gene is TRBJ1-5, the V gene TRBV6-6, with D perhaps TRBD1 (5 bases). CDR3 length equals 14 residues. Per germline, CDR1 MNHNY and CDR2 SVGAGI (reference sequence). Between the trimmed V and J ends, which lost 2 bases and 7 bases, there was a span of 12 bases. The CDR3 region is CASSYGGAAQPQHF. The CDR3 region has the DNA TGTGCCAGCAGTTACGGCGGGGCAGCCCAGCCCCAGCATTTT.

The chain couples TRBV2 to TRBJ2-2; tentative D call: TRBD1 (6 bases). CDR3 length equals 14 residues. V lost 2 bases and J 4 bases, leaving 8 bases between the germline ends. Germline CDR1 reads SNHLY; CDR2 reads FYNNEI. CDR3 sequence: CASSERRGTGELFF. CDR3 DNA: TGTGCCAGCAGTGAACGCAGGGGCACCGGGGAGCTGTTTTTT.

The chain combines TRBV5-4 with TRBJ2-7; TRBD2 matches at 10 bases. After removal of 4 bases from V and 3 bases from J, the junction contained 4 bases not matched to a gene. Germline CDR1 SGHNT, CDR2 YYREEE (reference sequence). The CDR3 has 14 amino acids. The CDR3 nucleotides are TGTGCCAGCAGCACGGCTAGCGGGAGCTACGAGCAGTACTTC. Its translation is CASSTASGSYEQYF.

The rearrangement links TRBV28 to TRBJ2-1, with 10 positions matching TRBD1. The CDR3 extends over 16 amino acids. Unmatched junction bases numbered 12, after V lost 5 bases and J lost 8 bases. In germline, CDR1 is MDHEN, CDR2 SYDVKM. DNA for the CDR3: TGTGCCAGCAGTCCTGGTTCAGGACAGGGGGAGGATGAGCAGTTCTTC. It codes for CASSPGSGQGEDEQFF.

This chain uses TRBV5-1 with TRBJ2-5; D is unresolved. The germline V gene has CDR1 SGHRS and CDR2 YFSETQ. CDR3 length equals 15 residues. The V and J ends lost 1 base and 5 bases respectively, with 15 bases between them. Here the CDR3 reads CASSLPTTDGETQYF. The DNA of the CDR3 is TGCGCCAGCAGCTTGCCCACAACCGATGGGGAGACCCAGTACTTC.